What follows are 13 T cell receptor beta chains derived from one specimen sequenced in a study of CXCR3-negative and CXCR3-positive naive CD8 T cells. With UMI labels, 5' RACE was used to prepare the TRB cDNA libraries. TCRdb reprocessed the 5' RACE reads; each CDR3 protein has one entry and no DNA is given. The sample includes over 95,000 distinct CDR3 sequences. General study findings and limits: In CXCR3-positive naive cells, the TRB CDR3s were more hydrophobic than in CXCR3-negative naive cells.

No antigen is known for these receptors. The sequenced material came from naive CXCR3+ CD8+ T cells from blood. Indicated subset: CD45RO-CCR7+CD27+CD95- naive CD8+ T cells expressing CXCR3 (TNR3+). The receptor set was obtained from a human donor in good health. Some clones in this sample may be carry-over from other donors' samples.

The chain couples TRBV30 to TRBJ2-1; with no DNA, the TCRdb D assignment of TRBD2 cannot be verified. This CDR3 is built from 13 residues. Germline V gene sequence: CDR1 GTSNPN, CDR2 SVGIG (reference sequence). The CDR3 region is CAWSVLDSSDQFF. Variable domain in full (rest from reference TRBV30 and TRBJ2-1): SQTIHQWPATLVQPVGSPLSLECTVEGTSNPNLYWYRQAAGRGLQLLFYSVGIGQISSEVPQNLSASRPQDRQFILSSKKLLLSDSGFYLCAWSVLDSSDQFFGPGTRLTVL.

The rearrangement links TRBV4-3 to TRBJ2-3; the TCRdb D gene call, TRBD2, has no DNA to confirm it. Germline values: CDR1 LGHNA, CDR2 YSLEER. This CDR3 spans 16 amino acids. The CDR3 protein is CASSPNLAGGTDTQYF.

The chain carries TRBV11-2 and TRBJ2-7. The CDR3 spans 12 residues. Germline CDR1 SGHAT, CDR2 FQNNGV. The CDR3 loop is CASSLLRLEQYF.

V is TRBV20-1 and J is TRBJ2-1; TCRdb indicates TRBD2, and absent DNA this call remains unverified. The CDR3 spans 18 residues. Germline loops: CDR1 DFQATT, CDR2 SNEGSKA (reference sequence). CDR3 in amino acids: CSARDRRLAGVYYNEQFF.

This chain's CDR3 is CASSFTGSTGELFF. The chain combines TRBV16 with TRBJ2-2; the TCRdb call, TRBD1, lacks DNA for checking. Germline V lookup: CDR1 KGHSY, CDR2 FQNENV. The CDR3 is 14 residues long.

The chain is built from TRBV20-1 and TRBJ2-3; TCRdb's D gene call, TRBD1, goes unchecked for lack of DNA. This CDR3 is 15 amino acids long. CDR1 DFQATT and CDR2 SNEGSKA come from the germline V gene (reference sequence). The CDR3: CSAREQGDSTDTQYF.

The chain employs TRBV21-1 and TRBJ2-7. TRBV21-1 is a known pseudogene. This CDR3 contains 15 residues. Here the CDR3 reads CASSTGKGFRYEQYF.

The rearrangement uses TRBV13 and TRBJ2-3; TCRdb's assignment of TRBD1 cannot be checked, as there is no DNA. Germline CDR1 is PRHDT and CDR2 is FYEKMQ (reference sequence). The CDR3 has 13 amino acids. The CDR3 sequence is CASSLGDVHTQYF.

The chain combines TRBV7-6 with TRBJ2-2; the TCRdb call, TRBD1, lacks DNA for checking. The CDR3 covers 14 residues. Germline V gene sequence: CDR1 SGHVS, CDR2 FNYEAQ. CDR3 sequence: CATFTGVLSGELFF.

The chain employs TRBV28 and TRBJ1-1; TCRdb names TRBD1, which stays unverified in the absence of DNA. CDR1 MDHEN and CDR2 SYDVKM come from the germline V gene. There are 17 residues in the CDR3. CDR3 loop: CASSFFGDSLRGTEAFF.

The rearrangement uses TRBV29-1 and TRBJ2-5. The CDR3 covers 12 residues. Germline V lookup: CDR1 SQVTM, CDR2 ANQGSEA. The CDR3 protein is CSVDVVGETQYF.

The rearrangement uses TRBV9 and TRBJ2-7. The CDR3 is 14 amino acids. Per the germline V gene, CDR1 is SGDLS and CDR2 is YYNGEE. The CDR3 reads CASSDSGTAYEQYF.

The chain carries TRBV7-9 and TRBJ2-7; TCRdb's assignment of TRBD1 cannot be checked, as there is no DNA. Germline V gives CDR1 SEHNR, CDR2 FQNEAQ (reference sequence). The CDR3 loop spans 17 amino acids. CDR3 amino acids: CASSLAIRGTGRYEQYF.